Given below is one T cell receptor (beta chain) in context. No cognate antigen has been identified for it. No much larger clonotype is one base removed from it; base qualities were not supplied. The cohort was made up of 500 to 850 healthy bone marrow donors. All cohort members were sampled while nominally healthy, although unrecorded immune exposures were likely present. The donor was CMV seronegative and belonged to the group of roughly 330 seronegative cohort members. A peripheral blood sample was provided by each donor, and peripheral blood mononuclear cells were used for TCR beta sequencing. Genomic DNA extraction from the blood cell samples was performed with the Qiagen DNeasy Blood Extraction Kit. Library generation was performed with the immunoSEQ multiplex PCR assay. A mixture of 60 forward primers for TCR Vbeta segments and 13 reverse primers for TCR Jbeta segments was used in the multiplex PCR. A multiplex PCR assay on genomic DNA amplified the CDR3 region of rearranged TCR beta genes. The Illumina HiSeq System was used to sequence the amplified TCR beta libraries as 87-base-pair reads. On the study's bioinformatics: A later analysis counted 65 million to 90 million unique TCR beta chains across the 666 repertoires, and some 11 million of these chains were shared by at least two donors. A nearest-neighbor algorithm error-corrected the raw reads and collapsed the reads into unique sequences, merging closely related sequences to remove PCR and sequencing errors. V, D and J gene segments were assigned by aligning CDR3 sequences to IMGT reference sequences. For a sequence to be retained, a match of at least six nucleotides to both a V gene segment and a J gene segment was required. A rearrangement was called productive if the CDR3 had no stop codons and remained in frame with V and J, and every other rearrangement was called non-productive. Following IMGT convention, CDR3 was defined as the stretch from the second conserved V-encoded cysteine up to the conserved J-encoded phenylalanine. The earlier analysis of 450 to 750 of the donors excluded any sequence lacking an unambiguous match to a single V gene segment. An earlier analysis of around 600 of the donors classified V segments as functional when productive rearrangements were above 56.7% and as segregating when the standard deviation between donors was above 5%. A statistical classification framework was built for diagnosing cytomegalovirus status from the catalog of TCR beta chain sequences. V and J gene assignment, in a later analysis, came from comparing TCR nucleotide sequences with IMGT/GENE-DB human TR gene sequences. A later analysis assigned CDR3 sequences and most-parsimonious VDJ recombination scenarios with the TCRdist pipeline. In a later analysis, every TCR beta chain was defined by the combination of its CDR3 amino acid sequence and its V-gene family, and reads without a unique V-gene family were dropped. To address suspected cross-contamination and a sequencing artifact, a later analysis removed 450 to 700 highly shared, low-generation-probability nucleotide sequences. A later analysis calculated a clonal expansion index for each public chain from normalized within-repertoire ranks of inferred template counts. Generation probabilities in a later analysis came from a VDJ recombination model fitted to out-of-frame rearrangements, and those results were checked against IGoR. A later analysis scored TCR-TCR, TCR-HLA and TCR-CMV co-occurrence with hypergeometric tests, applying a repertoire-size bias correction to TCR pairs. False discovery rates were estimated in a later analysis by permuting HLA or CMV assignments 20 times. A later analysis grouped co-occurring TCRs with DBSCAN, adding TCRdist sequence similarity when clustering within HLA-allele-positive subsets. For co-occurrence clustering, repertoires with fewer than 30,000 or more than 120,000 public chains were excluded, along with roughly 5 repertoires with anomalous nucleotide sharing. Imported from immuneACCESS, the table was reduced by TCRdb to in-frame sequences with V and J called. These copies leave out some clones; in studies compared against another copy, an unresolved V gene accounts for under half, and the cause of the remainder is not known. For V, J and clone size, that table is used; D and trimming come from the DNA. For this sample the table gives about 100,000 clones, of which 70% to 85% were detected only once. 3% to 3.5% of the sample is taken by the ten largest.

These data belong to a study of cytomegalovirus exposure and HLA in healthy donors (TCRdb year 2017). About the full investigation: According to an earlier analysis of several hundred of the donors, some 180 million T cells yielded 117 million unique TCR beta sequences and about 300 Gb of sequence data. Roughly five DR-DQ haplotypes were handled as single units for association and clustering, since linkage in the cohort was strong. Genome-wide SNP genotypes for about 55% of the 666 donors were used in a later genetic analysis, which treated that subset as a discovery cohort. To predict cytomegalovirus infection status, the study brought together high-throughput TCR immunosequencing, statistical association of individual TCRs with disease status, and machine learning. On average, 235,054 unique TCR beta nucleotide sequences were sequenced per donor among 398 genotyped donors of the cohort, with around 19% of those sequences being non-productive. Donor age, sex, ethnicity and CMV serostatus were compiled alongside the repertoire data. The genetic ancestry cluster associated with self-reported Caucasian donors included roughly 84% of the 300 to 450 genotyped donors. Both class I and class II loci were covered by HLA typing, at four-digit resolution. The number of donors typed differed by locus, with 629-630 for A, B, C, DRB1 and DQB1, around 520 for DQA1, about 610 for DPA1, and roughly 450 for DPB1. Every discovery cohort repertoire had been produced on one sequencing platform. The study profiled the T cell repertoires of hundreds of subjects by immunosequencing and related them to cytomegalovirus serostatus. In the later analysis, no new phenotypic data were used to find candidate immune exposures; instead, reliance was placed on TCR beta sequences and their occurrence across donors. An earlier analysis of 500 to 750 of the donors applied high-throughput TCR beta sequencing to assess whether each TCR beta V gene segment acted as functional or pseudogenic. A later analysis re-analyzed previously published TCR beta repertoires from 650 to 800 donors and added high-resolution HLA genotyping to study TCR occurrence patterns. The study was designed to test whether signatures of past pathogen exposure could be identified by cataloging public T cell receptors. Roughly 300 gigabases of sequencing data and approximately 85 million unique TCR sequences were included in an early release covering roughly 600 HLA-typed donors. In addition to the first cohort of roughly 700 subjects, a separate validation cohort of 130 or so different subjects was used.

Broad study findings and their caveats: Some 16 rarely observed V segments, including chromosome 9 orphons, were excluded from the earlier analysis of several hundred of the donors because counts were too low. A later genetic analysis associated a missense DCLRE1C variant with V-gene and J-gene trimming of TCR beta chains, and an independent cohort replicated the association. In both the original and validation cohorts, the classifier was reported to diagnose cytomegalovirus status with high specificity and sensitivity. In vitro tests confirmed that a few of the cytomegalovirus-associated TCR beta chains recognize cytomegalovirus antigens. A later analysis found that most CMV-associated TCR beta chains appeared HLA-restricted, with HLA associations seemingly driven largely by CMV exposure. In a later analysis, the rate of TCR association differed among HLA loci, with DRB1 alleles having the most associated TCRs and HLA-C alleles having the fewest. A cluster of highly shared sequence variants was judged likely to be a technical artifact of the sequencing pipeline. In this cohort, only TCR beta chains were sequenced, and detectable features were limited by the absence of alpha or paired-chain data. Compared with equally common non-associated chains, HLA-associated TCR beta chains in a later analysis were more clonally expanded and had lower generation probabilities. A later analysis associated roughly 17,000 TCR beta sequences with specific HLA alleles at a false discovery rate of 0.05. It was suggested by the authors that the approach could potentially be generalized to other disease states and immunological phenotypes. HLA typing was unavailable for some donors at each locus, so association tests used only the typed subset. A further reported finding was that TCR beta sequences accurately predicted the HLA-A and HLA-B alleles for most subjects in the first cohort. The study gave a list of some 150 TCR beta chains associated with cytomegalovirus. While some public TCRs were present in many individuals, most TCR sequences turned up only very rarely across donors. The presence/absence analyses assumed that sequencing depth was roughly uniform across donors, and that assumption may not be true. When HLA alleles, especially DR and DQ, strongly co-occurred, attributing TCR associations to individual alleles was difficult. Linkage disequilibrium might explain the correlated functional status among segregating V segments, but an unknown experimental factor could not be ruled out. For the cohort, immune exposure information was limited to CMV serostatus. In an earlier analysis of more than 500 of the donors, most TCR beta V segments appeared in productive rearrangements about 87% or about 30% of the time, broadly matching IMGT annotations. A later genetic analysis reported fewer N-insertions in productive TCRs among donors in an Asian-associated ancestry cluster than the roughly 640-donor mean. A later analysis reported that several top co-occurrence clusters appeared linked to parvovirus B19, influenza, CMV and Epstein-Barr virus.

This sequence was found in a woman in her 40s in good health and CMV-seronegative. The specimen was PBMCs.

The CDR3 in this case is CASSLQGNQPQHF. The nucleotide sequence reads TGCGCCAGCAGCCTTCAGGGGAACCAGCCCCAGCATTTT. Recombination linked TRBV5-1 to TRBJ1-5, with TRBD1 as a weak D call on 6 bases. V is pared back by 4 bases and J by 7 bases, with 12 bases lying between the germline termini. Reading the germline V gene gives CDR1 SGHRS and CDR2 YFSETQ. The CDR3 runs 13 residues from the cysteine to the phenylalanine. Just the 39-base CDR3 DNA is kept, in frame starting at base 1. Reference TRBV5-1 and TRBJ1-5 proteins supply the regions before and after the CDR3; the full variable domain is: KAGVTQTPRYLIKTRGQQVTLSCSPISGHRSVSWYQQTPGQGLQFLFEYFSETQRNKGNFPGRFSGRQFSNSRSEMNVSTLELGDSALYLCASSLQGNQPQHFGDGTRLSIL.